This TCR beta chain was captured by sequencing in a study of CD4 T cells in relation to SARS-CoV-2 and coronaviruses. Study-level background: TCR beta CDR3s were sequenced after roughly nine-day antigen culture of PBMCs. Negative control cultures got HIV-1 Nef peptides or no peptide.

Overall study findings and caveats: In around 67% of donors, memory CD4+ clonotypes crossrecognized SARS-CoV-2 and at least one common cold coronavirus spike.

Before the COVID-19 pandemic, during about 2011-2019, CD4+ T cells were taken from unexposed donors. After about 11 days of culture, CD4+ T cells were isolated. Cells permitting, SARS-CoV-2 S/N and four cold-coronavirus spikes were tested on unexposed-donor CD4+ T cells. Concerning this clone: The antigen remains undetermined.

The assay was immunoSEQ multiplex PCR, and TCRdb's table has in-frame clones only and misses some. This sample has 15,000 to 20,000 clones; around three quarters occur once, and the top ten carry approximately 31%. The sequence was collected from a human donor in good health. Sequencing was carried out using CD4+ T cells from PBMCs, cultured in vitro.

The CDR3 loop is CASQLAGIDTQYF. For the CDR3, the DNA is TGTGCCAGCCAACTAGCGGGTATAGATACGCAGTATTTT. The chain combines TRBV25-1 with TRBJ2-3, with 9 nucleotides matching TRBD2. The trim removed 8 bases at V and 5 bases at J, leaving 5 bases unmatched. This CDR3 has 13 amino acids. Germline loops: CDR1 MGHDK, CDR2 SYGVNS.